Below, 20 T cell receptor beta chains from the same sample are listed, as sequenced in a study of regulatory dendritic cells for organ transplantation. Antigen specificity for these receptors is unknown. Sorted subsets were CFSE-labeled and cultured four to six days with allogeneic dendritic cells. Data came from immunoSEQ multiplex PCR; TCRdb stores just in-frame clones and leaves some out. The sample includes about 21,000 clones, 85% to 90% seen only once; the top ten take about 0.26%. The material sequenced was naive CD4+ T cells from blood cultured with dendritic cells. Subset reported: CD45RA+ naive T cells. The receptors were gathered from a human donor in good health.

This clone was seen just once. The genes are TRBV7-2 and TRBJ2-7; no reliable D call. The CDR3 is 16 residues long. Germline-derived CDR1 and CDR2 are SGHTA and FQGNSA. Trimming took off 5 bases at V and 3 bases at J, with 20 bases between the two ends. The CDR3 sequence is CASSPPGSRPFYEQYF. CDR3 DNA: TGTGCCAGCAGCCCCCCGGGCAGCCGTCCTTTCTACGAGCAGTACTTC.

This chain connects TRBV4-2 to TRBJ2-2; 9 nucleotides align to TRBD2. This CDR3 has 15 amino acids. Germline loops: CDR1 LGHNA, CDR2 YNFKEQ. V was clipped by 0 bases and J by 7 bases; unmatched bases: 3. Here the CDR3 reads CASSQEAGGLGELFF. CDR3 nucleotides: TGTGCCAGCAGCCAAGAAGCGGGAGGCCTCGGGGAGCTGTTTTTT.

V is TRBV28 and J is TRBJ1-2; 11 bases are shared with TRBD1. In germline, CDR1 is MDHEN, CDR2 SYDVKM. Trimming cost V 6 bases and J 11 bases; bases outside gene matches: 11. The length of the CDR3 is 14 residues. In DNA, the CDR3 is TGTGCCAGCAGCCCGGGACAGGGGGTGTTGAGGTACACCTTC. It codes for CASSPGQGVLRYTF.

The chain employs TRBV7-2 and TRBJ2-7; D possibly corresponds to TRBD1 (6 bases). V lost 5 bases and J lost 8, with 16 bases in between. The CDR3 is 13 residues long. CDR1 and CDR2 (germline): SGHTA, FQGNSA. CDR3 DNA: TGTGCCAGCAGCCACGAGGGGGTAGCCAAGCAGTACTTC. Its protein is CASSHEGVAKQYF.

This clone was detected once. The chain combines TRBV7-2 with TRBJ2-7, with 7 bases lining up with TRBD1. The germline V gene has CDR1 SGHTA and CDR2 FQGNSA. CDR3 length: 17 residues. Trimming cost V 2 bases and J 2 bases; bases outside gene matches: 12. The CDR3: CASSLRFRQGVPYEQYF. In DNA form, the CDR3 reads TGTGCCAGCAGCTTAAGATTTAGGCAGGGGGTCCCCTACGAGCAGTACTTC.

The V gene is TRBV7-8, the J gene TRBJ1-5; D unresolved. Trimming cost V 2 bases and J 6 bases, with 11 bases left between them. Germline CDR1 SGHVS, CDR2 FQNEAQ. The CDR3 consists of 14 residues. CDR3 residues: CASSLRFEVQPQHF. CDR3 coding DNA: TGTGCCAGCAGCTTACGGTTTGAGGTTCAGCCCCAGCATTTT.

Written as DNA, the CDR3 is TGTGCCAGCAGTGGTGCAGGCTGGAATCAGCCCCAGCATTTT. Protein product: CASSGAGWNQPQHF. V usage is TRBV25-1 and J usage is TRBJ1-5; D is uncertain. The CDR3 is 14 residues long. Germline loops: CDR1 MGHDK, CDR2 SYGVNS. V was clipped by 4 bases and J by 4 bases, with 11 bases between them.

The DNA of the CDR3 is TGTGCCAGCAGCTTAGTACCGGTTCCCCCTAGTTATAATGAGCAGTTCTTC. Protein: CASSLVPVPPSYNEQFF. The gene calls are TRBV7-2 and TRBJ2-1; D is undetermined. CDR3 size: 17 residues. Trimming stripped 1 base from V and 7 bases from J, with 20 bases between. Germline V gene sequence: CDR1 SGHTA, CDR2 FQGNSA.

This clone was found a few times. The rearrangement joins TRBV20-1 to TRBJ2-3; D remains ambiguous. The V gene's germline CDR1 is DFQATT and CDR2 SNEGSKA (reference sequence). The germline V and J ends were trimmed by 5 bases and 8 bases, with 8 bases remaining between them. CDR3 length: 10 residues. CDR3 residues: CSAGWGTQYF. CDR3 nucleotide sequence: TGCAGTGCTGGGTGGGGTACGCAGTATTTT.

For the CDR3, the DNA is TGCGCCAGCAGTGAGTCGGAGAACCGTGAAGCTTTCTTT. This gives the protein CASSESENREAFF. This chain connects TRBV10-2 to TRBJ1-1; D gene uncertain. The V end lost 0 bases, the J end lost 7 bases, and 9 bases lay between the germline ends. The CDR3 length is 13 residues. Germline-derived CDR1 and CDR2 are WSHSY and SAAADI.

This clone has just a few counts. This chain joins TRBV6-1 and TRBJ1-3; unclear D gene. V gave up 8 bases and J gave up 8 bases, with 16 bases separating them. The CDR3 is 13 amino acids. Germline CDR1 MNHNS, CDR2 SASEGT. The CDR3 nucleotides read TGTGCCAGCCGGCGGGCCACTGGGGACACCATATATTTT. Its protein is CASRRATGDTIYF.

The genes are TRBV4-1 and TRBJ1-1, with 8 bases lining up with TRBD1. V dropped 0 bases and J dropped 12; count of bases not matched to a gene: 9. This CDR3 spans 14 amino acids. Germline CDR1 reads MGHRA; CDR2 reads YSYEKL. CDR3 DNA: TGCGCCAGCAGCCAAGAGGAAGACAGGGGACGAACTTTCTTT. Protein product: CASSQEEDRGRTFF.

The chain recombines TRBV5-4 with TRBJ2-5; TRBD1 aligns across 10 bases. The germline V gene has CDR1 SGHNT and CDR2 YYREEE (reference sequence). The CDR3 covers 15 residues. Unmatched junction bases numbered 7, after V lost 3 bases and J lost 5 bases. CDR3 sequence (DNA): TGTGCCAGCAGCTACAGACAGGGGGCGGGGGAGACCCAGTACTTC. It translates to CASSYRQGAGETQYF.

The chain has TRBV30 and TRBJ1-6; 8 bases are a match to TRBD1. Germline trimming cut 0 bases from V and 9 bases from J; bases unmatched to any gene: 7. This CDR3 spans 15 amino acids. CDR1 and CDR2 from the germline V gene are GTSNPN and SVGIG (reference sequence). The CDR3 sequence: CAWSVQGAQVSPLHF. The CDR3 DNA reads TGTGCCTGGAGTGTCCAGGGGGCGCAGGTTTCACCCCTCCACTTT. Together with reference TRBV30 and TRBJ1-6, the CDR3 gives the full variable domain: SQTIHQWPATLVQPVGSPLSLECTVEGTSNPNLYWYRQAAGRGLQLLFYSVGIGQISSEVPQNLSASRPQDRQFILSSKKLLLSDSGFYLCAWSVQGAQVSPLHFGNGTRLTVT.

The chain recombines TRBV4-1 with TRBJ2-7; possibly TRBD1 for D (5 bases). Germline assignment: CDR1 MGHRA and CDR2 YSYEKL. The CDR3 runs 15 residues. V was clipped by 3 bases and J by 9 bases, with 21 bases between them. CDR3 region: CASSHLSGKSYGQYF. The CDR3 nucleotides are TGCGCCAGCAGCCATCTCTCAGGGAAATCCTATGGGCAGTACTTC.

The J gene is TRBJ2-3, the V gene TRBV6-5; D tentatively reads TRBD1 or TRBD2 (5 bases each). V was cut by 4 bases and J by 1 base, with 9 bases left in between. Per the germline V gene, CDR1 is MNHEY and CDR2 is SVGAGI. The CDR3 is 14 residues long. The DNA for the CDR3 is TGTGCCAGCAGTTCCCCGGGACGCACAGATACGCAGTATTTT. It is translated as CASSSPGRTDTQYF.

This chain uses TRBV29-1 with TRBJ2-7; 7 positions match TRBD1. J lost 0 bases, V lost 5 bases, and 4 bases had no gene match. This CDR3 spans 13 amino acids. Germline V CDR1 and CDR2: SQVTM, ANQGSEA. DNA for the CDR3: TGCAGCGTTAAAGGGACAGTCTCCTACGAGCAGTACTTC. This codes for CSVKGTVSYEQYF.

The gene calls are TRBV4-1 and TRBJ2-5, with D uncertain. The length of the CDR3 is 13 residues. The germline V gene encodes CDR1 MGHRA and CDR2 YSYEKL. V shed 0 bases and J shed 7 bases, with 9 bases lying between them. CDR3 protein: CASSQDGWRTQYF. The CDR3 DNA reads TGCGCCAGCAGCCAAGATGGCTGGAGGACCCAGTACTTC.

V and J are TRBV7-2 and TRBJ1-2; 10 bases agree with TRBD1. The CDR3 has 15 amino acids. Trimming took 4 bases from V and 5 from J; bases not matched to a gene: 7. Germline V gives CDR1 SGHTA, CDR2 FQGNSA. CDR3 region: CASSYGTGVWYGYTF. The CDR3 DNA is TGTGCCAGCAGCTACGGGACAGGGGTATGGTATGGCTACACCTTC. Drawing the rest from reference TRBV7-2 and TRBJ1-2, the complete variable domain is GAGVSQSPSNKVTEKGKDVELRCDPISGHTALYWYRQSLGQGLEFLIYFQGNSAPDKSGLPSDRFSAERTGGSVSTLTIQRTQQEDSAVYLCASSYGTGVWYGYTFGSGTRLTVV.

This chain links TRBV7-8 with TRBJ2-7; unclear D gene. V gave up 5 bases and J gave up 6 bases, with 23 bases separating them. Germline loops: CDR1 SGHVS, CDR2 FQNEAQ. The CDR3 consists of 16 residues. This CDR3 reads CASSLRVPLVPREQYF. CDR3 in DNA: TGTGCCAGCAGCCTTAGAGTCCCCCTAGTCCCTCGCGAGCAGTACTTC.